These 5 T cell receptor beta chains were sequenced from one sample in a study of cytotoxic CD8 clonotypes in ibrutinib-treated CLL (dated by TCRdb to the early 2020s). Libraries were prepared through the immunoSEQ multiplex PCR assay. Drawn from immuneACCESS, this table holds only the in-frame rearrangements with V and J called that TCRdb kept. Clones are partly lost; checked studies trace under half to an unresolved V gene and leave the rest unexplained. In this sample the table shows fewer than 400,000 clones, over 60% of which occur a single time. 6% to 6.5% of the sample rests with the top ten. The sequencing here drew on PBMCs, taken after 36 months of ibrutinib treatment. All receptors come from a human donor with chronic lymphocytic leukemia.

The chain links TRBV6-5 to TRBJ2-5; D is undetermined. Deletions cut 8 bases from V and 1 base from J, with 8 bases between. CDR3 size: 12 residues. The germline gives CDR1 MNHEY, CDR2 SVGAGI. The DNA of the CDR3 is TGTGCCAGCCGTAGCTCCCAAGAGACCCAGTACTTC. As protein: CASRSSQETQYF.

The chain links TRBV9 to TRBJ1-1, with 8 bases that match TRBD1. Germline V gene lookup returns CDR1 SGDLS and CDR2 YYNGEE. Trimming removed 3 bases from V and 1 base from J; junction bases left unmatched: 11. The CDR3 covers 17 residues. CDR3 region: CASSANQGAPRNTEAFF. The CDR3 region has the DNA TGTGCCAGCAGCGCAAATCAGGGGGCGCCGCGGAACACTGAAGCTTTCTTT.

The chain recombines TRBV5-6 with TRBJ2-7, with D maybe TRBD2 (6 bases). Looked up from germline, CDR1 is SGHDT and CDR2 is YYEEEE. The CDR3 consists of 16 residues. With 3 bases removed from V and 2 bases from J, the gap between germline ends came to 18 bases. CDR3 loop: CASSSPGVPKTYEQYF. The CDR3 DNA reads as TGTGCCAGCAGCTCGCCGGGGGTTCCGAAAACCTACGAGCAGTACTTC.

This chain links TRBV29-1 with TRBJ1-2; D is unresolved. Germline CDR1 SQVTM, CDR2 ANQGSEA. Trimming stripped 1 base from V and 1 base from J, with 10 bases between. There are 14 residues in the CDR3. The CDR3 here is CSVEVMGFNYGYTF. DNA of the CDR3: TGCAGCGTTGAAGTGATGGGGTTTAACTATGGCTACACCTTC.

CDR3 protein: CASSFRDRAYNEQFF. As DNA, the CDR3 is TGTGCCAGCAGCTTCCGGGACAGGGCCTACAATGAGCAGTTCTTC. This chain links TRBV7-2 with TRBJ2-1; 9 positions match TRBD1. The CDR3 has 15 amino acids. CDR1 is SGHTA, CDR2 FQGNSA, per germline. Trimming took 3 bases from V and 2 from J; bases not matched to a gene: 2.